These 2 T cell receptor beta chains originate from one sample sequenced in a study of blood T cell repertoires in COVID-19. Libraries were prepared by immunoSEQ multiplex PCR; TCRdb keeps only in-frame clonotypes and omits some of them. Counted here are about 110,000 clones, over 80% occurring once; the ten biggest clones make up roughly 1.2%. Sequencing was done on a sample of peripheral blood. The receptors derive from a woman aged 25-40 years with acute or convalescent COVID-19.

This sequence joins TRBV4-3 and TRBJ1-4, with D possibly TRBD1 on 6 matching bases. The V gene lost 0 bases and the J gene lost 7 bases, with 12 bases spanning the gap. Germline V CDR1 and CDR2: LGHNA, YSLEER. This CDR3 is 15 amino acids long. The CDR3 sequence: CASSQERGGVEKLFF. DNA of the CDR3: TGCGCCAGCAGCCAAGAACGGGGGGGCGTTGAAAAACTGTTTTTT.

This clone was counted many times. The same CDR3 is also encoded by other DNA sequences in this sample. The rearrangement uses TRBV11-2 and TRBJ1-3, with D hard to call. Germline CDR1 SGHAT, CDR2 FQNNGV. The V and J ends lost 2 bases and 0 bases respectively, with 5 bases between them. This CDR3 has 14 residues. CDR3 region: CASSLSISGNTIYF. DNA for the CDR3: TGTGCCAGCAGCTTATCAATCTCTGGAAACACCATATATTTT.